One and the same sample provided the 11 T cell receptor beta chains below, sequenced in a study of T cell responses to AZD1222 COVID-19 vaccine. Profiling relied on immunoSEQ multiplex PCR, and the TCRdb table lists in-frame clones only, not all of them. This table holds more than 85,000 clones, 89% found once. Material: peripheral blood, obtained 28 days after the second AZD1222 dose. All receptors derive from an adult who received the AZD1222 COVID-19 vaccine.

The gene calls are TRBV30 and TRBJ2-2; the match to TRBD2 covers 8 bases. This CDR3 contains 14 residues. Germline lookup yields CDR1 GTSNPN and CDR2 SVGIG (reference sequence). After removal of 3 bases from V and 6 bases from J, the junction contained 6 bases not matched to a gene. CDR3 bases: TGTGCCTGGAGGGGGACTAGAGTTTCCGGGGAGCTGTTTTTT. Translating gives CAWRGTRVSGELFF.

V and J are TRBV7-9 and TRBJ2-1; 8 nucleotides align to TRBD2. Germline values: CDR1 SEHNR, CDR2 FQNEAQ (reference sequence). V lost 5 bases, J lost 1 base, and 4 bases stayed unmatched. The CDR3 is made up of 15 amino acids. Here the CDR3 DNA reads TGTGCCAGCAGCCGGAGCGGGGGTTCCTACAATGAGCAGTTCTTC. Its translation: CASSRSGGSYNEQFF.

This chain uses TRBV28 with TRBJ1-2, with 12 positions matching TRBD1. Unmatched junction bases numbered 9, after V lost 5 bases and J lost 8 bases. From germline, CDR1 is MDHEN and CDR2 SYDVKM. This CDR3 contains 15 residues. CDR3: CASSAGTGGAGGYTF. In DNA, the CDR3 is TGTGCCAGCAGTGCCGGGACAGGGGGCGCGGGAGGCTACACCTTC.

The chain has TRBV7-9 and TRBJ2-2, with D unresolved. The CDR3 consists of 14 residues. The V end was cut by 3 bases, the J end by 5 bases, with 10 bases between. Per the germline V gene, CDR1 is SEHNR and CDR2 is FQNEAQ (reference sequence). The CDR3 bases are TGTGCCAGCAGCTTCACAGTTTGGACCGGGGAGCTGTTTTTT. It codes for CASSFTVWTGELFF.

V is TRBV7-9 and J is TRBJ2-7; TRBD1 might be the D (6 bases). This CDR3 comprises 13 residues. V was clipped by 8 bases and J by 3 bases, with 14 bases between them. CDR1 is SEHNR, CDR2 FQNEAQ, per germline (reference sequence). Here the CDR3 DNA reads TGTGCCAGCGGTCTGGGGGCGGGCTACGAGCAGTACTTC. It codes for CASGLGAGYEQYF.

V is TRBV7-6 and J is TRBJ2-2; tentatively, D is TRBD1 (6 bases). In germline, CDR1 is SGHVS, CDR2 FNYEAQ. Trimming stripped 4 bases from V and 0 bases from J, with 15 bases between. The CDR3 is 17 residues long. For the CDR3, the DNA is TGTGCCAGCAGCTCCACGTCCGGGACAACGAACACCGGGGAGCTGTTTTTT. Its protein product is CASSSTSGTTNTGELFF.

The chain carries TRBV4-1 and TRBJ1-2, with TRBD1 matching over 8 bases. The junction had 15 bases not matched to a gene; V was cut back by 1 base and J by 8 bases. Looked up from germline, CDR1 is MGHRA and CDR2 is YSYEKL. There are 17 residues in the CDR3. CDR3 amino acids: CASSQGNIRQGAEGYTF. The DNA for the CDR3 is TGCGCCAGCAGCCAAGGTAATATCAGGCAGGGGGCGGAAGGCTACACCTTC.

The CDR3 DNA sequence: TGTGCCAGCAGCCTCAATTTCTCCCCTCCTAACTATGGCTACACCTTC. It specifies CASSLNFSPPNYGYTF. The chain employs TRBV7-2 and TRBJ1-2; D uncertain. The CDR3 loop spans 16 amino acids. Germline V gene sequence: CDR1 SGHTA, CDR2 FQGNSA. The germline V and J ends were trimmed by 5 bases and 0 bases, with 16 bases remaining between them.

This clone was counted a single time. The CDR3: CASSVLRTSVETQYF. The DNA of the CDR3 is TGTGCCAGCAGTGTCCTAAGGACTAGTGTGGAGACCCAGTACTTC. This chain connects TRBV2 to TRBJ2-5; 7 nucleotides match TRBD2. The trim removed 4 bases at V and 5 bases at J, leaving 10 bases unmatched. The germline CDR1 and CDR2 sequences are SNHLY and FYNNEI. CDR3 length equals 15 residues.

The chain is built from TRBV27 and TRBJ1-1, with D unclear. V was pared by 6 bases and J by 0 bases, with 11 bases between. In germline, CDR1 is MNHEY, CDR2 SMNVEV (reference sequence). This CDR3 comprises 14 residues. The CDR3 coding sequence is TGTGCCAGCAGCTTTAATGTGTTGAACACTGAAGCTTTCTTT. Amino acids: CASSFNVLNTEAFF.

This chain connects TRBV5-4 to TRBJ2-3, with D possibly being TRBD1 or TRBD2 (7 bases each). This CDR3 spans 16 amino acids. Germline CDR1 SGHNT, CDR2 YYREEE (reference sequence). V lost 4 bases to trimming and J lost 0 bases, with 15 bases between them. CDR3 DNA sequence: TGTGCCAGCAGCCCCCAGGGGGGACTAAGCACAGATACGCAGTATTTT. It yields the protein CASSPQGGLSTDTQYF.